This TCR beta chain was recovered during a study of shared clonotypes between healthy human individuals. The CDR3 length is 17 residues. Germline loops: CDR1 SEHNR, CDR2 FQNEAQ (reference sequence). Deletions cut 5 bases from V and 0 bases from J, with 18 bases between. Assay: immunoSEQ multiplex PCR; the TCRdb copy retains only in-frame clones and omits some. This sample carries roughly 2 million clones, approximately 94% of them seen once, and the ten largest clones take about 1.1%. CD45RO-negative cells were positively selected for CCR7, leaving out terminally differentiated effector memory CD45RA+ cells.

Sequenced material: naive CD8+ T cells sorted from blood. This receptor was obtained from a man younger than 35 in good health. The chain employs TRBV7-9 and TRBJ2-3, with D tentatively TRBD1 (5 bases). The CDR3 nucleotides read TGTGCCAGCAGCACCCCGGTTGGGGCCACAAGCACAGATACGCAGTATTTT. Protein product: CASSTPVGATSTDTQYF.